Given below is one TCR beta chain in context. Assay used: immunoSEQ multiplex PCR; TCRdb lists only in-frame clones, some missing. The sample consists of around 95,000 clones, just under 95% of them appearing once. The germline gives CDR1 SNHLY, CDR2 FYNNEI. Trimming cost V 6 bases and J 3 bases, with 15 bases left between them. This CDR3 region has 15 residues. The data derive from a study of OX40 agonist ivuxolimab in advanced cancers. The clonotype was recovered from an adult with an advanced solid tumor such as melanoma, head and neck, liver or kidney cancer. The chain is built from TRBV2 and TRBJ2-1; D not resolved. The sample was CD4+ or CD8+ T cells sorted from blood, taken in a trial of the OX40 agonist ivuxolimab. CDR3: CASRDDRNYYNEQFF. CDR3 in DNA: TGTGCCAGCAGGGACGACCGGAATTACTACAATGAGCAGTTCTTC. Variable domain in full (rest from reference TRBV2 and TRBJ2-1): EPEVTQTPSHQVTQMGQEVILRCVPISNHLYFYWYRQILGQKVEFLVSFYNNEISEKSEIFDDQFSVERPDGSNFTLKIRSTKLEDSAMYFCASRDDRNYYNEQFFGPGTRLTVL.